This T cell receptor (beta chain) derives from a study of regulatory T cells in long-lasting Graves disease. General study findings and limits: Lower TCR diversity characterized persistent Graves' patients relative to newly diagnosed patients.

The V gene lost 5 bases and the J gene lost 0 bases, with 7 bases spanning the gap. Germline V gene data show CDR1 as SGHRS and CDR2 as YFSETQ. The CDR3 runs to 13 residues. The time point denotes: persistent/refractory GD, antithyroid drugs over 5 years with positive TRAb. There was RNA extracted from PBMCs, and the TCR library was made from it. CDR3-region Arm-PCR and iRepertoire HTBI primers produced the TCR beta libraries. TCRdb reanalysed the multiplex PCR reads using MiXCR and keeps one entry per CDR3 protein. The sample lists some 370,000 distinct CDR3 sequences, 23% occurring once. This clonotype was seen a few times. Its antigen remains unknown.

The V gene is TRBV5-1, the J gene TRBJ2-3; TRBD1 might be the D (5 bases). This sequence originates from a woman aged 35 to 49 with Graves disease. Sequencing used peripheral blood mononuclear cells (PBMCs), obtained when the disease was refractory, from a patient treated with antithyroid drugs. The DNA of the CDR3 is TGCGCCAGCAGACAGGACAGCACAGATACGCAGTATTTT. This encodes CASRQDSTDTQYF.